This TCR beta chain was identified during a study of CD8 T cells in ankylosing spondylitis. This CDR3 has 15 amino acids. Germline-derived CDR1 and CDR2 are LGHNA and YSLEER. V was cut by 4 bases and J by 2 bases, with 15 bases left in between. Study results and limitations: Disease-linked clones were reportedly significantly enriched in matched ankylosing spondylitis synovial fluid. Disease-linked clones bore a CD8+ phenotype and were relatively rare in peripheral blood. What appeared characteristic of ankylosing spondylitis blood was a TCR beta motif of eight highly homologous variants.

TCRdb itself ran the 5' RACE reads through MiXCR, one entry per CDR3 protein. This table holds about 310,000 distinct CDR3 sequences, around 21% found once. This clonotype was seen only a few times. Its antigen remains unidentified. The sequenced material came from blood, either unsorted or a sorted T cell fraction (not recorded which). The receptor was isolated from a female donor with ankylosing spondylitis or in good health (not recorded which). The genes are TRBV4-3 and TRBJ2-7, with D tentatively TRBD1 (6 bases). The CDR3 DNA is TGCGCCAGCAGCCGGATGGACAGCCCGACCTACGAGCAGTACTTC. Its protein product is CASSRMDSPTYEQYF.